This T cell receptor (beta chain) was identified during a study of Ad26.COV2.S vaccination and SARS-CoV-2 variants. Overall study: Participants got Ad26.COV2.S intramuscularly, once or twice 56 days apart. Overall study results and limits: Possibly, TCR breadth and depth analyses underestimated total T cell responses.

Indicated treatment: 19 received Ad26.COV2.S at low or high dose, single or two shots; 5 received placebo; per-sample allocation not given. Collection of samples fell on day 63 after the first vaccine or placebo injection. Germline V CDR1 and CDR2: LNHDA, SQIVND (reference sequence). The CDR3 contains 14 residues. The V end was cut by 5 bases, the J end by 4 bases, with 9 bases between. On this clone: Its target is unknown.

The protocol was immunoSEQ multiplex PCR, while the TCRdb copy is restricted to in-frame clones and leaves out a portion. This table has about 410,000 clones, about 88% appearing once. This sample comprised peripheral blood, obtained in a trial of Ad26.COV2.S vaccine versus placebo. The genes are TRBV19 and TRBJ1-6; the D is unclear. This receptor was obtained from a person aged 18-65 years who received the Ad26.COV2.S COVID-19 vaccine or a placebo. The CDR3 sequence is CASSPVLYNSPLHF. Here the CDR3 DNA reads TGTGCCAGTAGTCCAGTTTTGTATAATTCACCCCTCCACTTT.